Listed below are T cell receptor beta chains from one sample, sequenced in a study of T cell changes during pregnancy in multiple sclerosis. Sequencing used immunoSEQ multiplex PCR; TCRdb keeps in-frame clones, though not all of them. The sample includes roughly 45,000 clones, approximately 91% of them seen just once. The input for sequencing was CD8+ T cells from peripheral blood mononuclear cells, taken after pregnancy. These receptors came from a female donor with multiple sclerosis, enrolled in a pregnancy study. Both conserved end residues are part of each CDR3. Each record gives: V gene, clone size, J gene, D gene, CDR3 protein, CDR3 DNA. The D gene is left open where the match is weak. Expanded clones get a size class; other rows say once, few or many, or leave the size out.

v_call: TRBV30; clone_size: large; j_call: TRBJ1-1; d_call: TRBD1; cdr3_aa: CASDRERYTEAFF; cdr3_nt: TGTGCCTCGGACAGGGAGCGGTACACTGAAGCTTTCTTT
v_call: TRBV7-9; clone_size: .; j_call: TRBJ1-2; d_call: .; cdr3_aa: CASSLAETRGYTF; cdr3_nt: TGTGCCAGCAGCTTAGCAGAAACTAGGGGCTACACCTTC
v_call: TRBV6-1; clone_size: .; j_call: TRBJ1-1; d_call: .; cdr3_aa: CASSEWGEVTEAFF; cdr3_nt: TGTGCCAGCAGTGAATGGGGGGAGGTCACTGAAGCTTTCTTT
v_call: TRBV7-9; clone_size: .; j_call: TRBJ2-5; d_call: .; cdr3_aa: CASSPPSGGARETQYF; cdr3_nt: TGTGCCAGCAGCCCGCCTAGTGGGGGGGCTAGAGAGACCCAGTACTTC
v_call: TRBV2; clone_size: .; j_call: TRBJ1-4; d_call: .; cdr3_aa: CATIEASGEKLFF; cdr3_nt: TGTGCCACCATCGAGGCGTCTGGGGAAAAACTGTTTTTT
v_call: TRBV19; clone_size: .; j_call: TRBJ1-4; d_call: .; cdr3_aa: CASSLWRVEKLFF; cdr3_nt: TGTGCCAGTAGTCTCTGGCGGGTAGAAAAACTGTTTTTT
v_call: TRBV19; clone_size: .; j_call: TRBJ2-7; d_call: TRBD1; cdr3_aa: CASSPGQGVSYEQYF; cdr3_nt: TGTGCCAGTAGTCCGGGACAGGGGGTATCCTACGAGCAGTACTTC
v_call: TRBV27; clone_size: .; j_call: TRBJ2-1; d_call: TRBD2; cdr3_aa: CASSLGIDLPGGYNEQFF; cdr3_nt: TGTGCCAGCAGTTTGGGAATTGACTTGCCGGGAGGTTACAATGAGCAGTTCTTC
v_call: TRBV27; clone_size: .; j_call: TRBJ1-3; d_call: .; cdr3_aa: CASSLSIGGRNTIYF; cdr3_nt: TGTGCCAGCAGTTTATCGATCGGGGGTCGAAACACCATATATTTT
v_call: TRBV6-4; clone_size: .; j_call: TRBJ2-2; d_call: TRBD2; cdr3_aa: CASRVAGGPNAGELFF; cdr3_nt: TGTGCCAGCCGGGTAGCGGGAGGGCCGAACGCCGGGGAGCTGTTTTTT
v_call: TRBV6-4; clone_size: .; j_call: TRBJ2-7; d_call: .; cdr3_aa: CASSELGGESYEQYF; cdr3_nt: TGTGCCAGCAGTGAACTTGGCGGGGAGTCCTACGAGCAGTACTTC
v_call: TRBV6-6; clone_size: .; j_call: TRBJ2-1; d_call: TRBD2; cdr3_aa: CASKVMASGNEQFF; cdr3_nt: TGTGCCAGCAAGGTCATGGCTAGCGGTAATGAGCAGTTCTTC
v_call: TRBV4-1; clone_size: .; j_call: TRBJ2-5; d_call: TRBD2; cdr3_aa: CASSQSGGETQYF; cdr3_nt: TGCGCCAGCAGCCAGAGCGGGGGAGAGACCCAGTACTTC
v_call: TRBV6-5; clone_size: .; j_call: TRBJ1-2; d_call: TRBD1; cdr3_aa: CASTIIGTGGLGYTF; cdr3_nt: TGTGCCAGCACTATTATTGGGACAGGCGGACTAGGCTACACCTTC
v_call: TRBV4-1; clone_size: .; j_call: TRBJ2-5; d_call: .; cdr3_aa: CASSQEIEETQYF; cdr3_nt: TGCGCCAGCAGCCAAGAAATAGAAGAGACCCAGTACTTC
v_call: TRBV19; clone_size: .; j_call: TRBJ2-2; d_call: TRBD1; cdr3_aa: CASSIWTGNTGELFF; cdr3_nt: TGTGCCAGTAGTATTTGGACAGGGAACACCGGGGAGCTGTTTTTT
v_call: TRBV5-6; clone_size: .; j_call: TRBJ1-5; d_call: .; cdr3_aa: CASSLGVTTGQPQHF; cdr3_nt: TGTGCCAGCAGCTTGGGCGTCACTACGGGGCAGCCCCAGCATTTT
v_call: TRBV7-9; clone_size: .; j_call: TRBJ2-3; d_call: .; cdr3_aa: CASSPPAGSTSTDTQYF; cdr3_nt: TGTGCCAGCAGCCCTCCTGCGGGGTCCACTAGCACAGATACGCAGTATTTT
v_call: TRBV25-1; clone_size: once; j_call: TRBJ2-6; d_call: .; cdr3_aa: CATSGSGANVLTF; cdr3_nt: TGTGCCACTTCCGGTTCTGGGGCCAACGTCCTGACTTTC
v_call: TRBV19; clone_size: .; j_call: TRBJ2-1; d_call: TRBD2; cdr3_aa: CASSETSGSAVGDEQFF; cdr3_nt: TGTGCCAGTAGTGAGACTAGCGGGAGCGCCGTGGGGGATGAGCAGTTCTTC
v_call: TRBV5-1; clone_size: .; j_call: TRBJ2-2; d_call: TRBD1; cdr3_aa: CASRRQGYGELFF; cdr3_nt: TGCGCCAGCCGAAGACAGGGGTACGGGGAGCTGTTTTTT
v_call: TRBV4-3; clone_size: .; j_call: TRBJ2-1; d_call: TRBD2; cdr3_aa: CASSQDQTSGGASYNEQFF; cdr3_nt: TGCGCCAGCAGCCAAGATCAGACTAGCGGGGGGGCCTCCTACAATGAGCAGTTCTTC
v_call: TRBV27; clone_size: .; j_call: TRBJ2-3; d_call: TRBD1; cdr3_aa: CASSFSARTGGHTDTQYF; cdr3_nt: TGTGCCAGCAGTTTCTCCGCTCGGACAGGGGGCCACACAGATACGCAGTATTTT
v_call: TRBV7-3; clone_size: .; j_call: TRBJ2-3; d_call: TRBD2; cdr3_aa: CASSPAGGTDTQYF; cdr3_nt: TGTGCCAGCAGCCCGGCGGGGGGCACAGATACGCAGTATTTT
v_call: TRBV4-2; clone_size: .; j_call: TRBJ1-2; d_call: .; cdr3_aa: CASSQDSGNGGYTF; cdr3_nt: TGTGCCAGCAGCCAAGATTCAGGGAATGGAGGCTACACCTTC
v_call: TRBV6-1; clone_size: .; j_call: TRBJ1-2; d_call: .; cdr3_aa: CASSEGRIFNYGYTF; cdr3_nt: TGTGCCAGCAGTGAAGGGCGGATCTTTAACTATGGCTACACCTTC
v_call: TRBV5-6; clone_size: .; j_call: TRBJ1-2; d_call: TRBD1; cdr3_aa: CASSLGQGAHYGYTF; cdr3_nt: TGTGCCAGCAGCTTGGGACAGGGGGCCCACTATGGCTACACCTTC
v_call: TRBV7-9; clone_size: .; j_call: TRBJ2-3; d_call: .; cdr3_aa: CASSLEASGTDTQYF; cdr3_nt: TGTGCCAGCAGCTTAGAGGCTAGCGGCACAGATACGCAGTATTTT
v_call: TRBV11-3; clone_size: .; j_call: TRBJ2-3; d_call: TRBD1; cdr3_aa: CASSSRDSQLSSTHTDTQYF; cdr3_nt: TGTGCCAGCAGCTCCAGGGACAGCCAATTGTCCTCCACACACACAGATACGCAGTATTTT
v_call: TRBV27; clone_size: .; j_call: TRBJ1-4; d_call: TRBD1; cdr3_aa: CASSFLRDREKLFF; cdr3_nt: TGTGCCAGCAGTTTCCTCCGGGACAGAGAAAAACTGTTTTTT
v_call: TRBV19; clone_size: .; j_call: TRBJ1-3; d_call: TRBD1; cdr3_aa: CARRQGAGGNTIYF; cdr3_nt: TGTGCCAGACGACAGGGGGCAGGAGGAAACACCATATATTTT
v_call: TRBV5-4; clone_size: .; j_call: TRBJ1-2; d_call: .; cdr3_aa: CASSLARAGGGVSSYGYTF; cdr3_nt: TGTGCCAGCAGCTTGGCCCGTGCAGGCGGCGGGGTTTCAAGCTATGGCTACACCTTC
v_call: TRBV6-5; clone_size: .; j_call: TRBJ2-7; d_call: TRBD2; cdr3_aa: CASSYQWGGAYEQYF; cdr3_nt: TGTGCCAGCAGTTACCAATGGGGGGGGGCCTACGAGCAGTACTTC
v_call: TRBV5-5; clone_size: .; j_call: TRBJ2-7; d_call: TRBD2; cdr3_aa: CASSLVPRLAGTYEQYF; cdr3_nt: TGTGCCAGCAGCTTGGTACCCCGACTAGCGGGGACCTACGAGCAGTACTTC
v_call: TRBV6-5; clone_size: .; j_call: TRBJ2-1; d_call: .; cdr3_aa: CASSYSGALGNEQFF; cdr3_nt: TGTGCCAGCAGTTATTCTGGGGCATTGGGCAATGAGCAGTTCTTC
v_call: TRBV7-9; clone_size: .; j_call: TRBJ2-7; d_call: .; cdr3_aa: CATSRGYEQYF; cdr3_nt: TGTGCCACCTCTCGGGGGTACGAGCAGTACTTC
v_call: TRBV4-3; clone_size: .; j_call: TRBJ1-1; d_call: .; cdr3_aa: CASSQGRVGAEAFF; cdr3_nt: TGCGCCAGCAGCCAGGGCAGGGTTGGCGCTGAAGCTTTCTTT
v_call: TRBV30; clone_size: .; j_call: TRBJ2-5; d_call: .; cdr3_aa: CAWTGLPSPETQYF; cdr3_nt: TGTGCCTGGACAGGACTACCTTCCCCAGAGACCCAGTACTTC
v_call: TRBV4-1; clone_size: .; j_call: TRBJ2-3; d_call: TRBD2; cdr3_aa: CASSPALRESTDTQYF; cdr3_nt: TGCGCCAGCAGCCCGGCCCTGCGGGAGAGCACAGATACGCAGTATTTT
v_call: TRBV29-1; clone_size: once; j_call: TRBJ1-1; d_call: TRBD1; cdr3_aa: CSVDGQGENTEAFF; cdr3_nt: TGCAGCGTTGACGGACAGGGCGAGAACACTGAAGCTTTCTTT
v_call: TRBV27; clone_size: .; j_call: TRBJ1-1; d_call: TRBD1; cdr3_aa: CASSSGQGLDTEAFF; cdr3_nt: TGTGCCAGCAGTTCAGGACAGGGCCTTGACACTGAAGCTTTCTTT
v_call: TRBV7-9; clone_size: .; j_call: TRBJ1-1; d_call: .; cdr3_aa: CASSLGVGDTEAFF; cdr3_nt: TGTGCCAGCAGCTTAGGAGTAGGGGACACTGAAGCTTTCTTT
v_call: TRBV12-5; clone_size: .; j_call: TRBJ2-7; d_call: .; cdr3_aa: CASGLPMGMGATSYEQYF; cdr3_nt: TGTGCTAGTGGTTTGCCCATGGGGATGGGAGCCACTTCCTACGAGCAGTACTTC